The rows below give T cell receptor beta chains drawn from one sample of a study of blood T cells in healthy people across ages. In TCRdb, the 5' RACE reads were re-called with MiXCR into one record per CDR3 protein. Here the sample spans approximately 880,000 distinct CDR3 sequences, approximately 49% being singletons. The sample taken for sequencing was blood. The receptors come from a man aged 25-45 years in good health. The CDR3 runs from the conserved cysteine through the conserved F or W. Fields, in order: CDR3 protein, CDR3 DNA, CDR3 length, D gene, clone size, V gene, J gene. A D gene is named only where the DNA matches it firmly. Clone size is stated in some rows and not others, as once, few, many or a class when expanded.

CSAGSSAGGPEKNIQYF	TGCAGTGCCGGAAGTAGTGCGGGGGGGCCTGAAAAAAACATTCAGTACTTC	17	TRBD2	few	TRBV20-1	TRBJ2-4
CSAETGGWEQYF	TGCAGCGCAGAGACAGGGGGCTGGGAGCAGTACTTC	12	TRBD1	few	TRBV29-1	TRBJ2-7
CASSRTFEGYTF	TGTGCCAGCAGTCGGACTTTTGAAGGCTACACCTTC	12	-	-	TRBV6-2/TRBV6-3	TRBJ1-2
CSAIQGQGGSPLHF	TGCAGTGCTATACAAGGACAGGGAGGCTCACCCCTCCACTTT	14	TRBD1	many	TRBV20-1	TRBJ1-6
CSARVKGSYGYTF	TGCAGTGCTAGAGTAAAGGGAAGCTATGGCTACACCTTC	13	-	few	TRBV20-1	TRBJ1-2
CASSVGGGNTDTQYF	TGTGCCAGCAGCGTAGGTGGGGGGAACACAGATACGCAGTATTTT	15	-	few	TRBV9	TRBJ2-3
CSARAPGQGDYGYTF	TGCAGTGCTAGAGCCCCGGGACAGGGGGACTATGGCTACACCTTC	15	TRBD1	-	TRBV20-1	TRBJ1-2
CASNPGRGGRNEQYF	TGTGCCAGCAACCCGGGCCGAGGGGGTCGAAATGAGCAGTACTTC	15	-	-	TRBV6-2/TRBV6-3	TRBJ2-5
CSAKIQSGDPDTQYF	TGCAGTGCTAAAATTCAGAGTGGGGATCCGGATACGCAGTATTTT	15	-	-	TRBV20-1	TRBJ2-3
CASSFVGERGYTF	TGTGCCAGCAGTTTTGTAGGGGAACGAGGCTACACCTTC	13	-	-	TRBV27	TRBJ1-2
CASSQGDSRNEKLFF	TGCGCCAGCAGCCAAGGGGACAGTCGTAATGAAAAACTGTTTTTT	15	TRBD1	-	TRBV4-1	TRBJ1-4
CASSSYDRANYGYTF	TGTGCCAGCAGCTCTTATGACAGGGCTAACTATGGCTACACCTTC	15	TRBD1	-	TRBV7-9	TRBJ1-2
CASSLPAPGETYNEQFF	TGTGCCAGCAGCCTACCGGCTCCGGGGGAGACCTACAATGAGCAGTTCTTC	17	-	-	TRBV7-3	TRBJ2-1
CASSLAGTLPKGEQYF	TGTGCCAGCAGCTTAGCTGGGACCCTCCCTAAGGGCGAGCAGTACTTC	16	-	-	TRBV7-2	TRBJ2-7
CASSSNGGSSYGYTF	TGTGCCAGCAGCTCAAATGGGGGTTCGAGCTATGGCTACACCTTC	15	-	-	TRBV7-8	TRBJ1-2
CASRETSGGANTQYF	TGTGCCAGCAGAGAAACTAGCGGGGGGGCGAATACGCAGTATTTT	15	TRBD2	once	TRBV6-6	TRBJ2-3
CASRPHGGRGFYNEQFF	TGTGCCAGCAGACCCCATGGCGGCAGGGGCTTCTACAATGAGCAGTTCTTC	17	-	few	TRBV25-1	TRBJ2-1
CSARTGHSNQPQHF	TGCAGTGCCCGCACAGGGCATAGCAATCAGCCCCAGCATTTT	14	-	-	TRBV20-1	TRBJ1-5
CASSLRTSGGIEQFF	TGTGCCAGCAGCCTCCGGACTAGCGGGGGGATTGAGCAGTTCTTC	15	TRBD2	-	TRBV11-3	TRBJ2-1
CASSLLTRGASKNTGELFF	TGTGCCAGCAGCTTACTGACGAGGGGGGCCAGTAAAAACACCGGGGAGCTGTTTTTT	19	-	-	TRBV7-9	TRBJ2-2
CASSHSQEDYGYTF	TGCGCCAGCAGCCACTCCCAGGAGGACTATGGCTACACCTTC	14	-	-	TRBV4-3	TRBJ1-2
CASSIIQGAGEKLFF	TGTGCCAGCTCGATAATACAGGGGGCGGGAGAAAAACTGTTTTTT	15	TRBD1	-	TRBV28	TRBJ1-4
CASSSPGQGNYGYTF	TGTGCCAGCAGTTCCCCGGGACAGGGTAACTATGGCTACACCTTC	15	TRBD1	few	TRBV6-5	TRBJ1-2
CSANEPGPQNTEAFF	TGCAGTGCAAACGAACCGGGACCCCAGAACACTGAAGCTTTCTTT	15	-	-	TRBV20-1	TRBJ1-1
CASSLVRGRQETQYF	TGTGCCAGCAGCTTAGTCAGGGGCAGGCAAGAGACCCAGTACTTC	15	-	-	TRBV11-2	TRBJ2-5
CSVAGGRAEAFF	TGCAGCGTTGCCGGGGGCCGCGCTGAAGCTTTCTTT	12	-	-	TRBV29-1	TRBJ1-1
CASSLAGTANTGELFF	TGTGCCAGCAGCTTAGCGGGGACGGCGAACACCGGGGAGCTGTTTTTT	16	-	few	TRBV7-9	TRBJ2-2
CASKTGGLSNQPQHF	TGTGCCAGCAAGACAGGGGGCCTAAGCAATCAGCCCCAGCATTTT	15	TRBD1	few	TRBV28	TRBJ1-5
CASSTDRGSNYGYTF	TGTGCCAGCAGCACGGACAGGGGATCTAACTATGGCTACACCTTC	15	TRBD1	few	TRBV7-2	TRBJ1-2
CAISDTSGANVLTF	TGTGCCATCAGTGACACCTCTGGGGCCAACGTCCTGACTTTC	14	-	-	TRBV10-3	TRBJ2-6
CASSLGRGLGNEQFF	TGTGCCAGCAGCTTAGGGCGGGGGCTGGGCAATGAGCAGTTCTTC	15	-	-	TRBV7-2	TRBJ2-1
CASSPRTGKTYVQYF	TGTGCCAGCAGCCCTCGGACAGGGAAGACCTACGTGCAGTACTTC	15	TRBD1	-	TRBV3-1	TRBJ2-7
CASSDGGRALEQYF	TGTGCCAGCAGTGACGGCGGCAGAGCCCTAGAGCAGTACTTC	14	-	-	TRBV2	TRBJ2-7
CASSWGPAGVSTDTQYF	TGTGCCAGCAGCTGGGGGCCAGCGGGGGTTAGCACAGATACGCAGTATTTT	17	TRBD2	-	TRBV9	TRBJ2-3
CASGVATGYEQYF	TGTGCCAGCGGGGTGGCCACCGGCTACGAGCAGTACTTC	13	-	-	TRBV3-1	TRBJ2-7
CASSLYRAEQYF	TGTGCCAGCAGTTTATACAGGGCCGAGCAGTACTTC	12	-	-	TRBV28	TRBJ2-7